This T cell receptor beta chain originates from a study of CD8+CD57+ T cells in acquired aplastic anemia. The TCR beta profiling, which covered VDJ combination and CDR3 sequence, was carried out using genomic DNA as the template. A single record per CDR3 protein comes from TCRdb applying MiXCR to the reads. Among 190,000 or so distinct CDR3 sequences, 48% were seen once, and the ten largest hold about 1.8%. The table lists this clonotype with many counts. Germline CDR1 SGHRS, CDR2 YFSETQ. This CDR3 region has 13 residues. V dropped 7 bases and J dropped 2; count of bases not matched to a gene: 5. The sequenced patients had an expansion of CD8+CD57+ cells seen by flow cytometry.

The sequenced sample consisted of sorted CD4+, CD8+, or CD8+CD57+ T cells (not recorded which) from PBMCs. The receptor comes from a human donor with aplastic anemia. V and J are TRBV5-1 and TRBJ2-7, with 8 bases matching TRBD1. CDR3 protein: CASGQGAPYEQYF. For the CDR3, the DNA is TGCGCCAGCGGGCAGGGGGCGCCCTACGAGCAGTACTTC.